The present T cell receptor beta chain was sequenced within a study of Graves' ophthalmopathy and Graves' hyperthyroidism. Overall study: Stable hyperthyroidism meant no progression to ophthalmopathy within 18 months of follow-up.

Notes on the study in general: Most clonotypes expanded in thyroid above 0.001 frequency were present in blood too. A classifier, a 13-signature model, separated ophthalmopathy from stable hyperthyroidism with 85% to 90% sensitivity and approximately 80% specificity.

This clonotype was counted only a few times. What it binds is unknown. Unmatched junction bases numbered 7, after V lost 1 base and J lost 5 bases. CDR1 and CDR2 (germline): MGHRA, YSYEKL. The CDR3 is made up of 15 amino acids. Scientists amplified the TCR beta CDR3 regions from RNA transcripts. An opening RT-PCR round employed HTBI primers and preceded a second-round multiplex PCR. Each CDR3 protein is one row after TCRdb ran MiXCR on the multiplex PCR reads. In the table there are some 1.1 million distinct CDR3 sequences, 35% to 45% of which are singletons. The receptor's source is an adult man with Graves' hyperthyroidism. The chain carries TRBV4-1 and TRBJ2-7, with 8 nucleotides matching TRBD2. The sequenced material came from peripheral blood or thyroid tissue (not recorded which). The CDR3 is CASSQAGTGGDEQYF. The CDR3 DNA is TGCGCCAGCAGCCAAGCAGGGACGGGAGGGGACGAGCAGTACTTC.